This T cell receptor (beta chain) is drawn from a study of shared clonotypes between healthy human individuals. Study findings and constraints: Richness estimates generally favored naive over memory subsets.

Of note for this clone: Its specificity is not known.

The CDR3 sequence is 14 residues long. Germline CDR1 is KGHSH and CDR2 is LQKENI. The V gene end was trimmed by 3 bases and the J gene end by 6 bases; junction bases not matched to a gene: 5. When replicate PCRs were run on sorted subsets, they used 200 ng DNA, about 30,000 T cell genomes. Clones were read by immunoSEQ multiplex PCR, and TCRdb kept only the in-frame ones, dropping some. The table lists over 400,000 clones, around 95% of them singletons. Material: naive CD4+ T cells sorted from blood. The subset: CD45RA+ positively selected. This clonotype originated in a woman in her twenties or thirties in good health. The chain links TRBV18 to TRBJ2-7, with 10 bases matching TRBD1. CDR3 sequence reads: CASSPGQGRREQYF. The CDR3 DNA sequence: TGTGCCAGCTCACCGGGACAGGGGAGGCGCGAGCAGTACTTC.